This TCR beta chain was observed in a study of shared clonotypes between healthy human individuals (dated by TCRdb to about 2020). A note on the overall study: The cohort comprised a couple of women and a few men aged 18 to 49 years. For each donor, three plates each were used for CD4 naive and CD4 memory, two plates were used for CD8 naive, and one plate was used for CD8 memory. To estimate repertoire size and how much clonotype sharing occurs between individuals, the study deeply sequenced the blood TCR repertoires of five healthy adults. Different laboratories and diverse techniques were used to prepare libraries and sequence TCR repertoires, to increase sequencing depth and limit assay-specific biases. Between about 0.8 and 8.9 billion PBMCs per donor were obtained by leukapheresis. Points the paper makes about the study in general: Sampling was restricted to blood, and TCR repertoires in tissues likely differ from the TCR repertoires found in blood. Compared with non-shared clonotypes, clonotypes shared by all four sorted-subset donors had higher generation probabilities. Sharing across a few donors was observed for about 4.8% of naive CD4, over 3% of naive CD8, roughly 2.3% of memory CD4, and over 0.3% of memory CD8 clonotypes. Rarefaction of sorted-subset datasets indicated incomplete sequencing despite the large sequencing depth. Because the study included a small number of donors, the genetic and exposure-history diversity represented was limited. Pairwise subsampling indicated that sequencing depth was expected to affect the degree of clonotype sharing among donors. Naive subsets generally had larger estimated clonotype richness than memory subsets.

Healthy HIV-negative adults with no recently reported acute infections or vaccinations were included as donors. Only Caucasian adults living in Nashville, Tennessee, USA were represented among the donors. CD4+ T cells were enriched through magnetic negative selection, after which naive cells were positively selected on CD45RA and the remaining negative fraction served as the memory subset. Blood was collected by leukapheresis, and PBMCs were isolated by Ficoll-Histopaque density gradient centrifugation and then cryopreserved in liquid nitrogen vapor phase. Analytical flow cytometry was used to check the purity and quantity of every magnetically sorted T cell population. Each sorted fraction had its genomic DNA isolated and then quantified by UV absorbance on a Nanodrop 2000c. As to this clone: Its antigen is not yet known. Per-nucleotide qualities are absent, and no much larger clonotype sits a single base away.

Counted from cysteine to phenylalanine, this CDR3 has 15 amino acids. The DNA shown is the 45-base CDR3, in frame from base 1. V gives up 6 bases and J gives up 2 bases, and the segment between their germline ends measures 14 bases. Sequences SNHLY (CDR1) and FYNNEI (CDR2) are obtained from the germline V gene. Using the deep immunoSEQ assay, multiplex PCR amplified TCR CDR3 regions from genomic DNA. Extracted genomic DNA from each cell subset was spread evenly across all wells of several immunoSEQ 96-well plates, with each plate serving as a replicate. For sorted subsets, 200 to 250 ng of genomic DNA, equivalent to around 31,000 T cell genomes, went into each replicate PCR. Purified libraries were quantified with a Qubit 3.0 fluorometer, sized on a Bioanalyzer 2100, and re-quantified with the KAPA Library Quantification kit. A separate single-read 150-cycle Illumina NextSeq 550 flow cell was used to sequence each immunoSEQ 96-well plate. On the authors' methods: Because the immunoSEQ output held only junctional sequences and lacked quality scores, the filtering could not match the filtering applied to full-length reads. To assign V/J genes and CDR3, sequences were annotated using PyIR, a Python wrapper for IgBLAST v1.9, with IMGT germline references. Reads with weak V/J assignments (E-value above 1e-6), missing CDR3, stop codons, out-of-frame junctions, or ambiguous translated residues were removed. V3J clonotypes were defined as sequences sharing an identical inferred V gene, J gene, and CDR3 amino acid sequence. To compute the percentage overlap between repertoires, the number of shared unique clonotypes was divided by the size of the smaller repertoire. Repertoire richness was assessed with RTK rarefaction, the Chao1 estimator, and Recon v2.1 estimates of unobserved clonotypes. OLGA was used to compute generation probabilities for all TCRbeta clonotypes that the gDNA method yielded from a handful of donors. Entries here come from immuneACCESS through TCRdb and include only in-frame sequences with V and J called. Some clones fail to appear in such tables; in the studies checked, an unresolved V gene covers under half of the shortfall, and the cause of the remainder is unknown. Clone size and V and J calls were adopted from that table, with D and trimming inferred from the DNA. Across this sample there are under 1,900,000 clones, with 98% to 99% seen only once. Of the sample, about 0.35% falls within the top ten clones.

Sequencing was carried out using naive CD4+ T cells sorted from blood. This specimen's cell subset or site label, interpreted: CD45RA+ positively selected. The clonotype was recovered from a man aged 30 to 39 in good health. The chain is made from TRBV2 and TRBJ1-5; the D gene is possibly TRBD1, with 5 bases matching. Read as DNA, the sequence is TGTGCCAGCAGCGGCCGGCCGGGGGGCAATCAGCCCCAGCATTTT. Its protein is CASSGRPGGNQPQHF.